The 26 T cell receptor beta chains reported below all come from one sample, sequenced in a study of cytomegalovirus exposure and HLA in healthy donors. The PCR contained 60 Vbeta and 13 Jbeta primers. Method: immunoSEQ multiplex PCR; TCRdb's copy keeps in-frame clones and lacks some. The profile shows about 98,000 clones, about 81% of them singletons. The sample was PBMCs. The receptors derive from a man aged 18 to 29 in good health and CMV-seropositive.

Concerning this clone itself: One end of the junction does not line up with germline, which may come from a read error. The chain combines TRBV2 with TRBJ2-3, with D maybe TRBD1 (7 bases). The CDR3 loop spans 11 amino acids. The germline gives CDR1 SNHLY, CDR2 FYNNEI. The CDR3 spells CASSQQGGTRF. In nucleotides, the CDR3 is TGTGCCAGCTCGCAGCAGGGGGGAACTCGTTTT.

The rearrangement joins TRBV4-2 to TRBJ2-5; 15 nucleotides line up with TRBD2. The CDR3 contains 22 residues. Losses at the gene ends were 3 bases for V and 1 base for J; bases not matched to a gene: 18. Germline lookup yields CDR1 LGHNA and CDR2 YNFKEQ. The CDR3, as DNA: TGTGCCAGCAGCCACGGGGGACTAGCGGGGGGCCCCCCGACCAGGCCCCAAGAGACCCAGTACTTC. This translates into CASSHGGLAGGPPTRPQETQYF.

The chain uses TRBV28 and TRBJ2-5; 12 positions match TRBD2. V shed 5 bases, J shed 13 bases, and the junction held 11 bases outside the gene matches. Per germline, CDR1 MDHEN and CDR2 SYDVKM. The CDR3 runs 14 residues. CDR3 loop: CASSVGLAGLTLYF. In DNA, the CDR3 is TGTGCCAGCAGTGTCGGACTAGCGGGGTTGACTCTGTACTTC. Based on the CDR3 plus reference TRBV28 and TRBJ2-5, the full variable domain is DVKVTQSSRYLVKRTGEKVFLECVQDMDHENMFWYRQDPGLGLRLIYFSYDVKMKEKGDIPEGYSVSREKKERFSLILESASTNQTSMYLCASSVGLAGLTLYFGPGTRLLVL.

The rearrangement links TRBV29-1 to TRBJ1-1; D remains unclear. V lost 1 base and J 7 bases, leaving 10 bases between the germline ends. CDR3 size: 12 residues. Germline CDR1 is SQVTM and CDR2 is ANQGSEA. CDR3 in DNA: TGCAGCGTTGAAGCTCGTGAGTATGAAGCTTTCTTT. Translated: CSVEAREYEAFF.

This rearrangement joins TRBV2 to TRBJ1-4, with D possibly matching TRBD1 (6 bases). V gave up 2 bases and J gave up 8 bases, with 15 bases separating them. The germline gives CDR1 SNHLY, CDR2 FYNNEI. This CDR3 spans 15 amino acids. This CDR3 is CASSELITGREKLFF. As DNA, the CDR3 is TGTGCCAGCAGTGAACTCATCACAGGGCGGGAAAAACTGTTTTTT.

The V call is TRBV7-9, the J call TRBJ2-5, with a weak D call TRBD2 (6 bases). The CDR3 spans 14 residues. Deletions cut 1 base from V and 7 bases from J, with 13 bases between. Germline CDR1 and CDR2: SEHNR and FQNEAQ (reference sequence). CDR3 DNA sequence: TGTGCCAGCAGCTTAGGTGGCGGGGTGGGGACCCAGTACTTC. Its protein is CASSLGGGVGTQYF. Full variable domain (outside the CDR3, taken from reference TRBV7-9 and TRBJ2-5): DTGVSQNPRHKITKRGQNVTFRCDPISEHNRLYWYRQTLGQGPEFLTYFQNEAQLEKSRLLSDRFSAERPKGSFSTLEIQRTEQGDSAMYLCASSLGGGVGTQYFGPGTRLLVL.

CDR3 in amino acids: CASSQVSDSRRNEQFF. CDR3 DNA sequence: TGCGCCAGCAGCCAAGTCTCGGATTCTAGGCGTAATGAGCAGTTCTTC. This chain joins TRBV4-1 and TRBJ2-1; D call uncertain. Trimming took off 1 base at V and 7 bases at J, with 17 bases between the two ends. In germline, CDR1 is MGHRA, CDR2 YSYEKL. The CDR3 contains 16 residues.

The chain is built from TRBV30 and TRBJ2-2; D is perhaps TRBD2 (6 bases). CDR1 and CDR2 from the germline V gene are GTSNPN and SVGIG (reference sequence). The CDR3 length is 17 residues. Trimming took off 1 base at V and 2 bases at J, with 17 bases between the two ends. In DNA, the CDR3 is TGTGCCTGGAGTGGCCACCCGGGACTCCCTAACACCGGGGAGCTGTTTTTT. Amino acids: CAWSGHPGLPNTGELFF.

The J gene is TRBJ2-7, the V gene TRBV5-1, with no clear D. The CDR3 loop spans 14 amino acids. Trimming stripped 4 bases from V and 1 base from J, with 12 bases between. CDR1 and CDR2 from the germline V gene are SGHRS and YFSETQ. The CDR3 loop is CASSPPIPSYEQYF. CDR3 sequence (DNA): TGCGCCAGCAGCCCACCTATTCCATCCTACGAGCAGTACTTC.

V is TRBV28 and J is TRBJ2-4, with 8 bases identical to TRBD1. V lost 1 base and J lost 6; bases outside the gene matches: 5. The germline gives CDR1 MDHEN, CDR2 SYDVKM. The length of the CDR3 is 15 residues. CDR3 nucleotide sequence: TGTGCCAGCAGTTTATCAGGACAGGGCGGAAACATTCAGTACTTC. This translates into CASSLSGQGGNIQYF.

In its sample, this clone was seen a few times. The chain couples TRBV6-1 to TRBJ1-5; D gene uncertain. The ends were cut back, 2 bases at V and 6 bases at J, with 14 bases in the middle. Germline CDR1 is MNHNS and CDR2 is SASEGT. There are 15 residues in the CDR3. This chain's CDR3 is CASSETRPGGQPQHF. The CDR3 DNA follows: TGTGCCAGCAGTGAAACCAGGCCGGGAGGTCAGCCCCAGCATTTT.

The V call is TRBV10-3, the J call TRBJ2-5; 8 bases are shared with TRBD1. The closer fit of TRBJ2-7 to the DNA end suggests the J call may be wrong. The length of the CDR3 is 13 residues. Per germline, CDR1 ENHRY and CDR2 SYGVKD. The DNA of the CDR3 is TGTGCCATCAGTCCGACAGGGGCCAACGAGCAGTACTTC. This translates into CAISPTGANEQYF.

The chain employs TRBV6-6 and TRBJ2-7, with a possible D match to TRBD2 (6 bases). Germline V gene lookup returns CDR1 MNHNY and CDR2 SVGAGI (reference sequence). V lost 6 bases, J lost 4 bases, and 10 bases lay in between. The CDR3 runs 12 residues. CDR3 region: CASSPGDYEQYF. The DNA of the CDR3 is TGTGCCAGCAGCCCGGGAGATTACGAGCAGTACTTC.

In its sample, this clone was seen a few times. The chain joins TRBV6-6 to TRBJ1-3; 10 nucleotides agree with TRBD1. With 4 bases clipped from V and 2 bases from J, the junction kept 5 bases outside the gene matches. The CDR3 has 16 amino acids. CDR1 is MNHNY, CDR2 SVGAGI, per germline (reference sequence). CDR3 residues: CASSSGDRGAGNTIYF. The CDR3 DNA reads as TGTGCCAGCAGTTCCGGGGACAGGGGCGCTGGAAACACCATATATTTT.

DNA for the CDR3: TGTGCCAGCAGCCAGGGACAGGGCTCGTACGAGCAGTACTTC. As protein: CASSQGQGSYEQYF. The chain combines TRBV13 with TRBJ2-7; 9 bases agree with TRBD1. This CDR3 region has 14 residues. CDR1 and CDR2 (germline): PRHDT, FYEKMQ (reference sequence). J gave up 4 bases and V 5 bases, and 6 bases lay outside the gene matches. Full variable domain (outside the CDR3, taken from reference TRBV13 and TRBJ2-7): AAGVIQSPRHLIKEKRETATLKCYPIPRHDTVYWYQQGPGQDPQFLISFYEKMQSDKGSIPDRFSAQQFSDYHSELNMSSLELGDSALYFCASSQGQGSYEQYFGPGTRLTVT.

The chain combines TRBV6-1 with TRBJ1-2; D is ambiguous. Germline CDR1 reads MNHNS; CDR2 reads SASEGT. The CDR3 totals 13 residues. Trimming pared 7 bases from V and 0 bases from J, leaving 9 bases between. The CDR3: CASIKTPNYGYTF. The CDR3 DNA sequence: TGTGCCAGCATAAAAACACCTAACTATGGCTACACCTTC.

This clone was observed a single time. V gene TRBV18 combines with J gene TRBJ1-1; D perhaps matches TRBD1 (6 bases). This CDR3 spans 14 amino acids. The ends were cut back, 3 bases at V and 1 base at J, with 9 bases in the middle. Germline V gene lookup returns CDR1 KGHSH and CDR2 LQKENI. CDR3 DNA sequence: TGTGCCAGCTCACCTGACAGGTCGAACACTGAAGCTTTCTTT. Its protein product is CASSPDRSNTEAFF. Combining the CDR3 with reference TRBV18 and TRBJ1-1 gives the whole variable domain NAGVMQNPRHLVRRRGQEARLRCSPMKGHSHVYWYRQLPEEGLKFMVYLQKENIIDESGMPKERFSAEFPKEGPSILRIQQVVRGDSAAYFCASSPDRSNTEAFFGQGTRLTVV.

The CDR3 DNA reads TGTGCCATCAGCGATCCCCTGAGGGGGGGCGGGGCAATTAATGAGCAGTTCTTC. It encodes CAISDPLRGGGAINEQFF. The chain joins TRBV10-3 to TRBJ2-1, with D possibly matching TRBD2 (7 bases). The V end lost 6 bases, the J end lost 7 bases, and 28 bases lay between the germline ends. The CDR3 sequence is 18 residues long. Germline lookup yields CDR1 ENHRY and CDR2 SYGVKD.

V gene TRBV7-6 combines with J gene TRBJ2-3; no definite D call. The V end was cut by 2 bases, the J end by 1 base, with 7 bases between. CDR1 SGHVS and CDR2 FNYEAQ come from the germline V gene. This CDR3 contains 14 residues. The CDR3 nucleotides read TGTGCCAGCAGCTTACAGGTGGGCACAGATACGCAGTATTTT. This codes for CASSLQVGTDTQYF.

This clone was recorded a few times. The chain uses TRBV6-1 and TRBJ2-2; a possible D gene is TRBD2 (7 bases). Trimming pared 6 bases from V and 5 bases from J, leaving 16 bases between. The CDR3 has 15 residues. Germline CDR1 reads MNHNS; CDR2 reads SASEGT. The DNA for the CDR3 is TGTGCCAGCAGGGGGGGGGCAGGGGTGACCGGGGAGCTGTTTTTT. This gives the protein CASRGGAGVTGELFF.

V and J are TRBV27 and TRBJ2-1, with 8 positions matching TRBD2. V lost 7 bases, J lost 7 bases, and 12 bases stayed unmatched. The V gene's germline CDR1 is MNHEY and CDR2 SMNVEV (reference sequence). This CDR3 contains 15 residues. Here the CDR3 DNA reads TGTGCCAGCACCCCCGGAGGGATAGCGGGGAATGAGCAGTTCTTC. This translates into CASTPGGIAGNEQFF.

The rearrangement joins TRBV7-8 to TRBJ1-2, with D hard to call. The germline V gene has CDR1 SGHVS and CDR2 FQNEAQ. The CDR3 is 14 residues long. V was cut by 3 bases and J by 2 bases, with 10 bases left in between. The CDR3, as DNA: TGTGCCAGCAGCTTGAGCGTCAAAAACTATGGCTACACCTTC. Protein: CASSLSVKNYGYTF.

The rearrangement uses TRBV21-1 and TRBJ2-1; the table's D call of TRBD1 was not tested on the DNA. TRBV21-1 is a pseudogene. CDR3 length: 16 amino acids. The CDR3 nucleotides read TGTGCCAGCAGCAAAGGTGGCAGGGTGGCCTACAATGAGCAGTTCTTC. Amino acids: CASSKGGRVAYNEQFF.

V usage is TRBV7-3 and J usage is TRBJ1-1; D uncertain. V was pared by 4 bases and J by 6 bases, with 12 bases between. Germline V gene lookup returns CDR1 SGHTA and CDR2 FQGTGA. CDR3 length equals 13 residues. The CDR3 sequence: CASSSRDLAEAFF. Written as DNA, the CDR3 is TGTGCCAGCAGCTCACGGGATCTCGCTGAAGCTTTCTTT. The full variable domain, in which reference TRBV7-3 and TRBJ1-1 provide the parts outside the CDR3, is GAGVSQTPSNKVTEKGKYVELRCDPISGHTALYWYRQSLGQGPEFLIYFQGTGAADDSGLPNDRFFAVRPEGSVSTLKIQRTERGDSAVYLCASSSRDLAEAFFGQGTRLTVV.

This clone was counted between two and nine times. CDR3 DNA: TGCGCCAGCAGTGAGCAGGCCTTCACAGATACGCAGTATTTT. Residues: CASSEQAFTDTQYF. This chain uses TRBV10-1 with TRBJ2-3; D gene ambiguous. V lost 2 bases and J lost 2, with 8 bases in between. Germline CDR1 WNHNN, CDR2 SYGVQD (reference sequence). This CDR3 spans 14 amino acids.

The chain couples TRBV6-5 to TRBJ1-2, with TRBD1 as a possible D gene (5 bases). Germline V gene sequence: CDR1 MNHEY, CDR2 SVGAGI. Trimming took 6 bases from V and 14 from J, leaving 28 bases between them. The CDR3 contains 15 residues. Here the CDR3 reads CASSRQTGTREKWTF. DNA of the CDR3: TGTGCCAGCAGCCGACAAACCGGGACCCGGGAGAAGTGGACCTTC.